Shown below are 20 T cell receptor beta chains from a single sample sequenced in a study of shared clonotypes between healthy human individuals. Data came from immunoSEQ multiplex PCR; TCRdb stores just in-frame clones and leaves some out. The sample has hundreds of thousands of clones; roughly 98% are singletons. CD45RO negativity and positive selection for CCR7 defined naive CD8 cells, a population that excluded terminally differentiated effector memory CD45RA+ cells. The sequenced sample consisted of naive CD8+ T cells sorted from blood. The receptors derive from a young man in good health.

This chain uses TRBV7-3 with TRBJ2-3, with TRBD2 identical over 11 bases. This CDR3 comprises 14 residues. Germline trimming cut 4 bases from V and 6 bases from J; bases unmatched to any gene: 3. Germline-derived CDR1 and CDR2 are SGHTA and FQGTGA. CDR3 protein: CASSSLAGADTQYF. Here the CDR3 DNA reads TGTGCCAGCAGCTCACTAGCGGGAGCTGATACGCAGTATTTT.

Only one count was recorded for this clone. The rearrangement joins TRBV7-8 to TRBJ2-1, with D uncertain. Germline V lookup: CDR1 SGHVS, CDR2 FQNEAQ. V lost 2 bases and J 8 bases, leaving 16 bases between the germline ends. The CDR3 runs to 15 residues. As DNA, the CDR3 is TGTGCCAGCAGCTTAATAGGTGGGTTAGGAGATGAGCAGTTCTTC. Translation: CASSLIGGLGDEQFF.

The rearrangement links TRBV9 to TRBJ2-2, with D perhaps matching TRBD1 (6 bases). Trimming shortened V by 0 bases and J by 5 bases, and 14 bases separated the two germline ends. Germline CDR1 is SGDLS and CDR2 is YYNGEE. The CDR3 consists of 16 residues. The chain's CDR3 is CASSVGRGYLTGELFF. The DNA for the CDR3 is TGTGCCAGCAGCGTAGGTAGGGGGTACTTAACCGGGGAGCTGTTTTTT.

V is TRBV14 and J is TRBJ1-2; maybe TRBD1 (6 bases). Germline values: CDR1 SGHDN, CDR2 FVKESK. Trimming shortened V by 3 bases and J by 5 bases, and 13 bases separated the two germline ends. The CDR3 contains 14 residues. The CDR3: CASSQGTLLYGYTF. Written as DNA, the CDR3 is TGTGCCAGCAGCCAGGGGACACTTTTATATGGCTACACCTTC.

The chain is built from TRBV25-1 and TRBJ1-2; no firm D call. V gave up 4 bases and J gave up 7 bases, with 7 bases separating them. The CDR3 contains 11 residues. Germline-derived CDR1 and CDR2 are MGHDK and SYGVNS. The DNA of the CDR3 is TGTGCCAGCAGTGCGGATGGTGGCTACACCTTC. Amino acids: CASSADGGYTF.

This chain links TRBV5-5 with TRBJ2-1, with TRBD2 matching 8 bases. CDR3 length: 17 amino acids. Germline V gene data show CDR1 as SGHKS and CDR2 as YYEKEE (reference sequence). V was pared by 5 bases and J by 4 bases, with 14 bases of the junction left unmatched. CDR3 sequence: CASSQPLAGPGYNEQFF. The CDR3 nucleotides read TGTGCCAGCAGTCAACCTTTAGCGGGACCAGGTTACAATGAGCAGTTCTTC.

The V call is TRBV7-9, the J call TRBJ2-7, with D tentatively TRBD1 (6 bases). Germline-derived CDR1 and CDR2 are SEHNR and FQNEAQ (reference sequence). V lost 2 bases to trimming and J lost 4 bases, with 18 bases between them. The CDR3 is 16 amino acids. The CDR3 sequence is CASSLSTGTHRYEQYF. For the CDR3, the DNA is TGTGCCAGCAGCTTATCAACCGGGACACACCGGTACGAGCAGTACTTC.

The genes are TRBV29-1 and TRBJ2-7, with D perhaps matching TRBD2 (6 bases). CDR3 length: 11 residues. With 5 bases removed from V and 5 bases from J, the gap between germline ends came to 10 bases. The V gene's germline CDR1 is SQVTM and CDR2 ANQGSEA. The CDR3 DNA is TGCAGCGTTCCGCGGGGACACGAGCAGTACTTC. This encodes CSVPRGHEQYF.

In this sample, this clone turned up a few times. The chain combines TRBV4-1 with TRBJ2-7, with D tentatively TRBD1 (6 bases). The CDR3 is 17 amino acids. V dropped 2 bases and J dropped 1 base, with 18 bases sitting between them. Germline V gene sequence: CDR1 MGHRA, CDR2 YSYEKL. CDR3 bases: TGCGCCAGCAGCCAACTGATATCAGCCAGGGGTTCCTACGAGCAGTACTTC. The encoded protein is CASSQLISARGSYEQYF.

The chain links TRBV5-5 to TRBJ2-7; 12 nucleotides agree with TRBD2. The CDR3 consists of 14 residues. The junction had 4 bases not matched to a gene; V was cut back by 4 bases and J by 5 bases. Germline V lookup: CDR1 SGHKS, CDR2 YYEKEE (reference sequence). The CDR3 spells CASSVGLAGNEQYF. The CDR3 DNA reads TGTGCCAGCAGCGTTGGACTAGCGGGAAACGAGCAGTACTTC.

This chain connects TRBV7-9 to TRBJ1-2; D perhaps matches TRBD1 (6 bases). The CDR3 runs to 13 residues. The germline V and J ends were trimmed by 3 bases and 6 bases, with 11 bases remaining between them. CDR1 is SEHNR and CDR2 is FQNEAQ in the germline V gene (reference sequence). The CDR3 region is CASSLGRGDGYTF. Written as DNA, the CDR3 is TGTGCCAGCAGCTTGGGCAGGGGAGATGGCTACACCTTC. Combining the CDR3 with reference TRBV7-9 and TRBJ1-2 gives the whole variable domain DTGVSQNPRHKITKRGQNVTFRCDPISEHNRLYWYRQTLGQGPEFLTYFQNEAQLEKSRLLSDRFSAERPKGSFSTLEIQRTEQGDSAMYLCASSLGRGDGYTFGSGTRLTVV.

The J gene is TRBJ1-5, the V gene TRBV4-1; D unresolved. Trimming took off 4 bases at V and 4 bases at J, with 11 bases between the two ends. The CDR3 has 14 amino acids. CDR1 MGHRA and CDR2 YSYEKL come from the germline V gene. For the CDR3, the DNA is TGCGCCAGCAGCCCCGAGTCGGAGAATCAGCCCCAGCATTTT. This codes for CASSPESENQPQHF.

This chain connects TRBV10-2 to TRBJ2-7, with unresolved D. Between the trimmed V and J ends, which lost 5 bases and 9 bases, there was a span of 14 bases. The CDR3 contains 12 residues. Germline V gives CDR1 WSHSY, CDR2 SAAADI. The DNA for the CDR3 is TGCGCCAGCAGTCCCTCCTCGTTAGGGCAGTACTTC. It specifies CASSPSSLGQYF.

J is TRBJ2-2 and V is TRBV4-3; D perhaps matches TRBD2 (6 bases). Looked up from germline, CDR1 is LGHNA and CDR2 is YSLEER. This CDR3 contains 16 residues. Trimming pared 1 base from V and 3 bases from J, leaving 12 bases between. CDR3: CASSQAILADTGELFF. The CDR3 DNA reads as TGCGCCAGCAGCCAAGCGATACTAGCAGACACCGGGGAGCTGTTTTTT.

The CDR3 loop reads CASSAGNTQYF. In nucleotides, the CDR3 is TGTGCCAGCAGTGCCGGAAATACGCAGTATTTT. The chain is built from TRBV2 and TRBJ2-3; D unresolved. Looked up from germline, CDR1 is SNHLY and CDR2 is FYNNEI. This CDR3 spans 11 amino acids. V was pared by 4 bases and J by 7 bases, with 6 bases between.

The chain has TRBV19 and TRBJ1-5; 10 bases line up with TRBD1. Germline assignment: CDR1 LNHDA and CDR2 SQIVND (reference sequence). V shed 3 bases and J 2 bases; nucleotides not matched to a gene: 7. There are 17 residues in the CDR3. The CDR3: CASSIGTGVAGNQPQHF. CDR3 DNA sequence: TGTGCCAGTAGTATCGGGACAGGGGTTGCGGGCAATCAGCCCCAGCATTTT.

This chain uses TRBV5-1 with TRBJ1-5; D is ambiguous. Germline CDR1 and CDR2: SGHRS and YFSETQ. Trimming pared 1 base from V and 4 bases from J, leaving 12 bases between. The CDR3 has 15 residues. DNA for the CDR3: TGCGCCAGCAGCTTGTCCGGGGAAATGAATCAGCCCCAGCATTTT. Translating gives CASSLSGEMNQPQHF.

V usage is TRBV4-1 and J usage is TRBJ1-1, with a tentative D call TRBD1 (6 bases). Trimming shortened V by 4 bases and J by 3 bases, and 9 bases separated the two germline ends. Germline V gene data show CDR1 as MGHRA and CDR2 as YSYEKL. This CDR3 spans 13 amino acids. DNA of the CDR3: TGCGCCAGCAGCCCCCGACAGGACACTGAAGCTTTCTTT. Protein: CASSPRQDTEAFF.

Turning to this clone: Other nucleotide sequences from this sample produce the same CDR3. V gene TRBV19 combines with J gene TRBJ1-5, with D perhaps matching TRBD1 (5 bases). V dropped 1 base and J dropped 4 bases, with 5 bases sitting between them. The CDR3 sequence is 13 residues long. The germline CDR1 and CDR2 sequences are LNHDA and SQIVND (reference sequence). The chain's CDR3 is CASSIGGNQPQHF. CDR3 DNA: TGTGCCAGTAGTATAGGGGGGAATCAGCCCCAGCATTTT.

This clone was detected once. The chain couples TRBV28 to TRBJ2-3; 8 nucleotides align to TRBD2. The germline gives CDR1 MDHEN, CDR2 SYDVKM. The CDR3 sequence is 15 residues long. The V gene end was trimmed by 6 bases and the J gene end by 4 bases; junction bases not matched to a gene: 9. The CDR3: CASSPGTSSADTQYF. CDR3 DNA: TGTGCCAGCAGCCCCGGGACTAGTTCCGCAGATACGCAGTATTTT.